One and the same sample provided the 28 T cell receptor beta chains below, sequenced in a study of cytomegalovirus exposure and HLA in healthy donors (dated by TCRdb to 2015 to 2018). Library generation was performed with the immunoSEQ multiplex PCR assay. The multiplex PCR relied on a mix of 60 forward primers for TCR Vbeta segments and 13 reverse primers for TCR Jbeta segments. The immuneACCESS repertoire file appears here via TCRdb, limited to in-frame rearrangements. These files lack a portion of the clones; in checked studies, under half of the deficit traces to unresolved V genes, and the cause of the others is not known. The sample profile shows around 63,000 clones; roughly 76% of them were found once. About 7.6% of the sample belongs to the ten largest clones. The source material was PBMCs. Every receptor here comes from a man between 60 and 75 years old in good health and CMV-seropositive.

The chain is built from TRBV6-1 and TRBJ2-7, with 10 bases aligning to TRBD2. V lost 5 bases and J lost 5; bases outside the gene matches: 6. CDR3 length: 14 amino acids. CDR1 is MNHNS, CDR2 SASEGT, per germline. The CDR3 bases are TGTGCCAGCAGTTTACTCGGGACTAGCGACGAGCAGTACTTC. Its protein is CASSLLGTSDEQYF.

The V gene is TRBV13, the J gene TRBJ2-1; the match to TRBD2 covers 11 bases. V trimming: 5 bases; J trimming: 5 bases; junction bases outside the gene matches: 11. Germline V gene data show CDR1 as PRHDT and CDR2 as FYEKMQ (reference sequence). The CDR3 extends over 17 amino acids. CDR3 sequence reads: CASSPEMFSGRDNEQFF. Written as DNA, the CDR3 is TGTGCCAGCAGCCCCGAGATGTTTAGCGGGAGGGACAATGAGCAGTTCTTC.

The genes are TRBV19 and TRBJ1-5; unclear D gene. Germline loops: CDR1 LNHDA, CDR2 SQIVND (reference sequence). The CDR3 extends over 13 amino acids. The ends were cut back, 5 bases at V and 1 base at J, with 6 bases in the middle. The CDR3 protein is CASSVASNQPQHF. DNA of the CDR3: TGTGCCAGTAGTGTGGCCAGCAATCAGCCCCAGCATTTT.

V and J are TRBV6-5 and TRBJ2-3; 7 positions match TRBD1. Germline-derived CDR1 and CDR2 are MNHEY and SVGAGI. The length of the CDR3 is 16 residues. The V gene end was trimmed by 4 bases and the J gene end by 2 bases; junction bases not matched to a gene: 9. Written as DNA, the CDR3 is TGTGCCAGCAGTTGGACAGGTACTTCCAACACAGATACGCAGTATTTT. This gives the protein CASSWTGTSNTDTQYF.

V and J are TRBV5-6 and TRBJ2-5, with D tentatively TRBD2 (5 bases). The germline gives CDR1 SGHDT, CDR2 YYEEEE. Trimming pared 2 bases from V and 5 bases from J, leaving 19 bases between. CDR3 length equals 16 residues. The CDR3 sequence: CASSLGQPRGMETQYF. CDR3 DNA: TGTGCCAGCAGCTTAGGGCAACCTCGGGGTATGGAGACCCAGTACTTC.

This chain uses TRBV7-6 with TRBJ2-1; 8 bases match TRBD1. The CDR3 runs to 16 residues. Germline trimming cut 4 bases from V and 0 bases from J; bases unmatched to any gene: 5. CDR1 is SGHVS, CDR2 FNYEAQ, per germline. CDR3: CASSSLQGGSYNEQFF. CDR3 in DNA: TGTGCCAGCAGCTCTCTACAGGGGGGCTCCTACAATGAGCAGTTCTTC. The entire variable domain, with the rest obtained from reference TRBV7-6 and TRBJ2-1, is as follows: GAGVSQSPRYKVTKRGQDVALRCDPISGHVSLYWYRQALGQGPEFLTYFNYEAQQDKSGLPNDRFSAERPEGSISTLTIQRTEQRDSAMYRCASSSLQGGSYNEQFFGPGTRLTVL.

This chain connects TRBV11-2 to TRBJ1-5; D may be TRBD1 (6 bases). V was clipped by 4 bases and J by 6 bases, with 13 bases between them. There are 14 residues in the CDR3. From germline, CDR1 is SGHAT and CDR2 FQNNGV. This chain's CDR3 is CASSSNRASQPQHF. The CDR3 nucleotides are TGTGCCAGCAGCTCGAACAGGGCCTCTCAGCCCCAGCATTTT.

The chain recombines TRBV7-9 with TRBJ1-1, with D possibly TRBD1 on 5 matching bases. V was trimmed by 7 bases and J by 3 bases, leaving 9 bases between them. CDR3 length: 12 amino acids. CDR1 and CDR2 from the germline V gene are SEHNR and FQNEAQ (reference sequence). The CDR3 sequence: CASNRGDTEAFF. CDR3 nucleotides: TGTGCCAGCAACCGGGGGGACACTGAAGCTTTCTTT.

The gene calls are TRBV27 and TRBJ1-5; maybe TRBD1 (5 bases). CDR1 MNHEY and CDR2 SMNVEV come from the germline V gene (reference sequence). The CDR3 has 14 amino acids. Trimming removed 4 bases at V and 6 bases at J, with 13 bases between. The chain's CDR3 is CASSSSGWGQPQHF. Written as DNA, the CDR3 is TGTGCCAGCAGTTCCTCAGGGTGGGGTCAGCCCCAGCATTTT.

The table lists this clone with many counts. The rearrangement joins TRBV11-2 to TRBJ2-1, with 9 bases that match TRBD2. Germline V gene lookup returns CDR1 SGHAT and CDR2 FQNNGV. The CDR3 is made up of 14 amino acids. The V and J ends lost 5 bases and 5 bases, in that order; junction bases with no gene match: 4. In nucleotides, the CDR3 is TGTGCCAGCAGCCTAGCGGGGACACACAATGAGCAGTTCTTC. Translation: CASSLAGTHNEQFF. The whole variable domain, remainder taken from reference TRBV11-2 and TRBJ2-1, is EAGVAQSPRYKIIEKRQSVAFWCNPISGHATLYWYQQILGQGPKLLIQFQNNGVVDDSQLPKDRFSAERLKGVDSTLKIQPAKLEDSAVYLCASSLAGTHNEQFFGPGTRLTVL.

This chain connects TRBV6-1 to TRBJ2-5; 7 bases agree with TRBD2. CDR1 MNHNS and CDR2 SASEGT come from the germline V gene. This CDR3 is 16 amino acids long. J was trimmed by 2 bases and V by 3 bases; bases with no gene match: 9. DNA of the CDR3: TGTGCCAGCAGTGATTGGGGGGGAAACGAACAAGAGACCCAGTACTTC. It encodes CASSDWGGNEQETQYF.

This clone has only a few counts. This CDR3 reads CASSLAGLTNQPQHF. The CDR3 DNA reads TGTGCCAGCAGCTTAGCGGGACTCACTAATCAGCCCCAGCATTTT. The V call is TRBV7-8, the J call TRBJ1-5, with D possibly matching TRBD1 (5 bases). V was clipped by 0 bases and J by 4 bases, with 10 bases between them. This CDR3 is 15 amino acids long. CDR1 and CDR2 (germline): SGHVS, FQNEAQ.

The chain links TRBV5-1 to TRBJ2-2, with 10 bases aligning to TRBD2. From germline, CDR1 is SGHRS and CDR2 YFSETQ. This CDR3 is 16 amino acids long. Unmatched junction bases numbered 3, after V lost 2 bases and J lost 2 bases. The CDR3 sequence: CASSFIAGGNTGELFF. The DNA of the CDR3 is TGCGCCAGCAGCTTTATAGCGGGAGGCAACACCGGGGAGCTGTTTTTT.

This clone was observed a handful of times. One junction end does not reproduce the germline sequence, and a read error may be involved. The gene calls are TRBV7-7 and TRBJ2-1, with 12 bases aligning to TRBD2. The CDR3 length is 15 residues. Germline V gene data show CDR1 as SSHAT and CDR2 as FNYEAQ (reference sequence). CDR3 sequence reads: CASSHPSGRASEQFF. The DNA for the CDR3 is TGTGCTAGCAGCCACCCTAGCGGGAGGGCCTCTGAGCAGTTCTTC.

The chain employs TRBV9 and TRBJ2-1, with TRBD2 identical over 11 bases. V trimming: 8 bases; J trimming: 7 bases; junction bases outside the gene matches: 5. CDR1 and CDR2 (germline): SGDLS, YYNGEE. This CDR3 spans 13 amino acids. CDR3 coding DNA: TGTGCCAGTAGCTTAGCGGGAGGGAATGAGCAGTTCTTC. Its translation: CASSLAGGNEQFF.

CDR3 nucleotide sequence: TGTGCCAGCAGCGTTTGGGGGGGAGGGCCTGACGAGCAGTACTTC. This gives the protein CASSVWGGGPDEQYF. V usage is TRBV7-2 and J usage is TRBJ2-7, with TRBD2 matching 7 bases. Trimming removed 5 bases from V and 5 bases from J; junction bases left unmatched: 12. Germline V lookup: CDR1 SGHTA, CDR2 FQGNSA. The CDR3 sequence is 15 residues long.

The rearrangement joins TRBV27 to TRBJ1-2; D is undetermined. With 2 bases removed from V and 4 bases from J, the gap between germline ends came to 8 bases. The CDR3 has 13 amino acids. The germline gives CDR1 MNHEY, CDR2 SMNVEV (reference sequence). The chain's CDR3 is CASSLSRGYGYTF. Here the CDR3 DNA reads TGTGCCAGCAGTTTAAGCCGCGGCTATGGCTACACCTTC.

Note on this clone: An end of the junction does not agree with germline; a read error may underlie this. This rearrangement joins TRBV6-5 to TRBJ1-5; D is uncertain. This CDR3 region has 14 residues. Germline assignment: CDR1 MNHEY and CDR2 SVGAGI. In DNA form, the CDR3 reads TGTGCCAACAGTTTGCAGGTTGGCCATCAGCCCCAGCATTTT. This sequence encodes CANSLQVGHQPQHF.

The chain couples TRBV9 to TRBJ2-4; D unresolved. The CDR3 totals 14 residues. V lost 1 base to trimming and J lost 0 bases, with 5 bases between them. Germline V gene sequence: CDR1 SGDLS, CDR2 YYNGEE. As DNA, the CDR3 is TGTGCCAGCAGCGTAAGCGTAGCCAAAAACATTCAGTACTTC. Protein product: CASSVSVAKNIQYF.

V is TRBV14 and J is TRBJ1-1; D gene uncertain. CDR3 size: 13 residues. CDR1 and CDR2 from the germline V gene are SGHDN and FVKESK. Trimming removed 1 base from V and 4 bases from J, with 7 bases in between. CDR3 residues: CASSQAGRTEAFF. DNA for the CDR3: TGTGCCAGCAGCCAAGCTGGGCGCACTGAAGCTTTCTTT.

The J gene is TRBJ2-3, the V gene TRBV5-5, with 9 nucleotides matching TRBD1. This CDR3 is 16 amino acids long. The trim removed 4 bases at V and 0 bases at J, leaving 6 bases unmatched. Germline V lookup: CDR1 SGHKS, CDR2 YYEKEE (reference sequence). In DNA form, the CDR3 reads TGTGCCAGCAGCGTACAGGGGGCCCTTAGCACAGATACGCAGTATTTT. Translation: CASSVQGALSTDTQYF.

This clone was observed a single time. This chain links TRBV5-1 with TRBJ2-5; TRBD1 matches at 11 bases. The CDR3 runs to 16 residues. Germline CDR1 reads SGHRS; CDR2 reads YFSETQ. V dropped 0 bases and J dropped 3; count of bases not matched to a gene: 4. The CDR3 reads CASSLGTGGREETQYF. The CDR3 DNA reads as TGCGCCAGCAGCTTGGGGACAGGGGGCCGGGAAGAGACCCAGTACTTC.

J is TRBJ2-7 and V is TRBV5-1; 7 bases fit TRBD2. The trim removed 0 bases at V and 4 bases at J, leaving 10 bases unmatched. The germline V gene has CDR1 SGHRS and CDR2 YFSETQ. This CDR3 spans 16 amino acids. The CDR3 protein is CASSLGTGTKVYEQYF. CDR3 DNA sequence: TGCGCCAGCAGCTTGGGTACCGGGACTAAAGTTTACGAGCAGTACTTC.

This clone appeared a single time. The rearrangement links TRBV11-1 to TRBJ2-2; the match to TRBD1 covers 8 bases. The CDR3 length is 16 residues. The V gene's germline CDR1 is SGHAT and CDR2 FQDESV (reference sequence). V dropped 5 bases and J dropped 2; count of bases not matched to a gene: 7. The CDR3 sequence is CASSTWTGSNTGELFF. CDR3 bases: TGTGCCAGCAGCACCTGGACAGGGAGCAACACCGGGGAGCTGTTTTTT.

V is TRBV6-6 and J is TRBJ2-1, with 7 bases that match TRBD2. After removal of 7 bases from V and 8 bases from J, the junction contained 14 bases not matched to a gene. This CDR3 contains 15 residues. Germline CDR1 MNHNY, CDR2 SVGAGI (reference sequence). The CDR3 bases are TGTGCCAGCACCTACACCGGGACCGCGGGGGATGAGCAGTTCTTC. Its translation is CASTYTGTAGDEQFF.

The CDR3 region has the DNA TGTGCCAGCAGCTCACGGGACAGGGCGGACTATGGCTACACCTTC. Amino acids: CASSSRDRADYGYTF. The chain has TRBV11-3 and TRBJ1-2; 9 bases are shared with TRBD1. Germline loops: CDR1 SGHNT, CDR2 YENEEA. The CDR3 has 15 amino acids. V lost 4 bases to trimming and J lost 3 bases; unmatched junction nucleotides: 6.

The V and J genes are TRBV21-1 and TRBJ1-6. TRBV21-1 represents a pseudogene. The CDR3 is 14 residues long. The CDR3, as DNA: TGTGCCAGCAGCAAAATCTCCGTTTTCTCACCCCTCCACTTT. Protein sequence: CASSKISVFSPLHF.

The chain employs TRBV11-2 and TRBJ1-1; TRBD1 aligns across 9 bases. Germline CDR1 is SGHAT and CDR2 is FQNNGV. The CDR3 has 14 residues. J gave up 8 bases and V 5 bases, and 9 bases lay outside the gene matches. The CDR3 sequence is CASSANRGQPEAFF. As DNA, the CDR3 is TGTGCCAGCAGCGCTAACAGGGGGCAACCAGAAGCTTTCTTT. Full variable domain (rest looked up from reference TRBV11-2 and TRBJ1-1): EAGVAQSPRYKIIEKRQSVAFWCNPISGHATLYWYQQILGQGPKLLIQFQNNGVVDDSQLPKDRFSAERLKGVDSTLKIQPAKLEDSAVYLCASSANRGQPEAFFGQGTRLTVV.